These 25 T cell receptor beta chains came from one sample sequenced in a study of T cells after yellow fever vaccination. TCRdb recomputed calls from the 5' RACE reads with MiXCR, one row per CDR3 protein. This table holds just under 600,000 distinct CDR3 sequences, 13% found once. The sample here was PBMCs, taken on the day of the yellow fever booster vaccination. All receptors come from a young man who received the YFV17D yellow fever vaccine.

The sample holds a few counts of this clonotype. The chain combines TRBV28 with TRBJ2-7; TRBD2 aligns across 7 bases. V gave up 6 bases and J gave up 3 bases; unmatched junction bases: 5. Germline values: CDR1 MDHEN, CDR2 SYDVKM. There are 13 residues in the CDR3. In DNA form, the CDR3 reads TGTGCCAGCAGACTAGCGACAATCTACGAGCAGTACTTC. It yields the protein CASRLATIYEQYF.

This clonotype was seen only a few times. The chain employs TRBV11-3 and TRBJ2-2; D gene unclear. CDR1 and CDR2 from the germline V gene are SGHNT and YENEEA. Trimming cost V 2 bases and J 1 base, with 8 bases left between them. CDR3 length: 15 amino acids. CDR3 bases: TGTGCCAGCAGCTTATCTCGCCTGAACACCGGGGAGCTGTTTTTT. It yields the protein CASSLSRLNTGELFF.

The chain couples TRBV20-1 to TRBJ1-1, with a possible D match to TRBD1 (6 bases). Trimming stripped 3 bases from V and 5 bases from J, with 13 bases between. The CDR3 loop spans 13 amino acids. Germline V gives CDR1 DFQATT, CDR2 SNEGSKA (reference sequence). The CDR3 is CSASAFRGTEAFF. The CDR3 DNA follows: TGCAGTGCTAGCGCTTTTAGGGGGACTGAAGCTTTCTTT.

V is TRBV5-6 and J is TRBJ2-5; 7 positions match TRBD2. This CDR3 has 18 residues. V trimming: 0 bases; J trimming: 9 bases; junction bases outside the gene matches: 20. The germline V gene has CDR1 SGHDT and CDR2 YYEEEE. CDR3 coding DNA: TGTGCCAGCAGCTTGGGCCAGGGCTCCGGACTAGTGCTAAGGGCCCAGTACTTC. The encoded protein is CASSLGQGSGLVLRAQYF.

The chain links TRBV4-2 to TRBJ2-3, with TRBD2 matching over 14 bases. J gave up 5 bases and V 3 bases, and 19 bases lay outside the gene matches. Germline assignment: CDR1 LGHNA and CDR2 YNFKEQ. The CDR3 contains 21 residues. For the CDR3, the DNA is TGTGCCAGCAGCCATATCCCCGGGACTAGCGGGAGAAGCGAGTTGGGAGATACGCAGTATTTT. Translating gives CASSHIPGTSGRSELGDTQYF.

V gene TRBV6-4 combines with J gene TRBJ1-5; D is perhaps TRBD1 (6 bases). CDR3 length: 17 amino acids. Trimming removed 0 bases from V and 1 base from J, with 13 bases in between. Germline V gives CDR1 MRHNA, CDR2 SNTAGT. The CDR3 loop reads CASSDSKGGGSNQPQHF. The DNA of the CDR3 is TGTGCCAGCAGTGACTCTAAGGGGGGCGGAAGCAATCAGCCCCAGCATTTT.

This CDR3 reads CASRGLGEQFF. CDR3 in DNA: TGTGCCAGCAGGGGGCTCGGTGAGCAGTTCTTC. The chain combines TRBV25-1 with TRBJ2-1, with a tentative D call TRBD1 (5 bases). The CDR3 is 11 amino acids. The germline gives CDR1 MGHDK, CDR2 SYGVNS. Between the trimmed V and J ends, which lost 6 bases and 9 bases, there was a span of 9 bases.

The table lists this clonotype with a few counts. The gene calls are TRBV12-3 or TRBV12-4 and TRBJ2-1; maybe TRBD2 (5 bases). CDR3 length equals 16 residues. Trimming cost V 2 bases and J 8 bases, with 19 bases left between them. CDR3 region: CASSLISGRLGDEQFF. CDR3 nucleotides: TGTGCCAGCAGTTTAATCTCGGGAAGGCTTGGTGATGAGCAGTTCTTC.

The chain employs TRBV6-1 and TRBJ2-7; TRBD2 matches at 8 bases. CDR1 is MNHNS and CDR2 is SASEGT in the germline V gene. V shed 7 bases, J shed 0 bases, and the junction held 11 bases outside the gene matches. This CDR3 is built from 16 residues. CDR3 in amino acids: CASTPTSEEHSYEQYF. CDR3 DNA: TGTGCCAGCACTCCGACTAGCGAGGAGCACTCCTACGAGCAGTACTTC.

V is TRBV20-1 and J is TRBJ1-5; 10 nucleotides align to TRBD1. Germline assignment: CDR1 DFQATT and CDR2 SNEGSKA (reference sequence). The CDR3 loop spans 14 amino acids. The trim removed 6 bases at V and 4 bases at J, leaving 6 bases unmatched. CDR3 region: CSATDRGRNQPQHF. The CDR3 nucleotides read TGCAGTGCGACCGACAGGGGGCGTAATCAGCCCCAGCATTTT.

The table lists this clonotype with a few counts. The rearrangement uses TRBV6-1 and TRBJ1-4, with D perhaps TRBD1 (5 bases). From germline, CDR1 is MNHNS and CDR2 SASEGT. Between the trimmed V and J ends, which lost 4 bases and 1 base, there was a span of 7 bases. The CDR3 extends over 14 amino acids. The CDR3 DNA sequence: TGTGCCAGCAGTGGCGGGGGAACTAATGAAAAACTGTTTTTT. Protein product: CASSGGGTNEKLFF.

The chain recombines TRBV6-2 or TRBV6-3 with TRBJ1-5; tentatively, D is TRBD1 (5 bases). The germline V gene has CDR1 MNHEY and CDR2 SVGEGT. The germline V and J ends were trimmed by 6 bases and 0 bases, with 9 bases remaining between them. This CDR3 contains 14 residues. CDR3 amino acids: CASRRGSSNQPQHF. CDR3 DNA sequence: TGTGCCAGCAGGAGGGGCTCTAGCAATCAGCCCCAGCATTTT.

V is TRBV9 and J is TRBJ2-3, with 7 positions matching TRBD2. The CDR3 totals 13 residues. V gave up 6 bases and J gave up 2 bases; unmatched junction bases: 3. CDR1 and CDR2 from the germline V gene are SGDLS and YYNGEE. The CDR3 here is CASKSGNTDTQYF. The DNA for the CDR3 is TGTGCCAGCAAAAGCGGGAACACAGATACGCAGTATTTT.

In this sample, this clonotype turned up a few times. The rearrangement joins TRBV6-5 to TRBJ2-7; 10 bases map to TRBD2. Germline V CDR1 and CDR2: MNHEY, SVGAGI. The CDR3 is made up of 16 amino acids. V was pared by 2 bases and J by 0 bases, with 4 bases of the junction left unmatched. Here the CDR3 DNA reads TGTGCCAGCAGTTACCGGACTAGCGGCAGCTCCTACGAGCAGTACTTC. As protein: CASSYRTSGSSYEQYF.

The sample holds a few counts of this clonotype. This chain uses TRBV12-5 with TRBJ2-3; D unclear. Trimming stripped 2 bases from V and 0 bases from J, with 3 bases between. Germline V CDR1 and CDR2: LGHNT, FRNRAP. CDR3 length equals 13 residues. CDR3 in DNA: TGTGCTAGTGGTTTGCCCAGCACAGATACGCAGTATTTT. Protein product: CASGLPSTDTQYF. The complete variable domain, with remaining parts taken from reference TRBV12-5 and TRBJ2-3, reads DARVTQTPRHKVTEMGQEVTMRCQPILGHNTVFWYRQTMMQGLELLAYFRNRAPLDDSGMPKDRFSAEMPDATLATLKIQPSEPRDSAVYFCASGLPSTDTQYFGPGTRLTVL.

This clonotype was seen more than once but under ten times. The chain carries TRBV20-1 and TRBJ1-5; TRBD1 is a possible D gene (5 bases). The CDR3 consists of 14 residues. Trimming left V 3 bases short and J 3 bases short, with 12 bases between. Germline CDR1 reads DFQATT; CDR2 reads SNEGSKA (reference sequence). This CDR3 reads CSASLGAHNQPQHF. The CDR3 region has the DNA TGCAGTGCTAGCCTCGGGGCCCACAATCAGCCCCAGCATTTT.

This chain links TRBV7-9 with TRBJ2-3; 12 bases are shared with TRBD2. Trimming removed 5 bases from V and 4 bases from J; junction bases left unmatched: 7. The CDR3 is made up of 16 amino acids. Germline V gives CDR1 SEHNR, CDR2 FQNEAQ (reference sequence). CDR3 amino acids: CASSLLAGGRADTQYF. DNA of the CDR3: TGTGCCAGCAGCCTACTAGCGGGAGGACGGGCAGATACGCAGTATTTT.

J is TRBJ2-7 and V is TRBV27; the D gene is possibly TRBD2 (6 bases). V was pared by 7 bases and J by 0 bases, with 19 bases between. CDR3 size: 16 residues. Germline loops: CDR1 MNHEY, CDR2 SMNVEV (reference sequence). The CDR3 DNA is TGTGCCAGCAAAGCACGGGGGAGCCCCCTCTCCTACGAGCAGTACTTC. Translation gives CASKARGSPLSYEQYF.

There are a few counts of this clonotype. The chain employs TRBV6-2 or TRBV6-3 and TRBJ1-5; perhaps TRBD1 as D (5 bases). Trimming pared 6 bases from V and 1 base from J, leaving 13 bases between. The CDR3 runs 15 residues. Germline V gene lookup returns CDR1 MNHEY and CDR2 SVGEGT. The chain's CDR3 is CASSSGTASNQPQHF. DNA for the CDR3: TGTGCCAGCAGCTCAGGGACTGCAAGCAATCAGCCCCAGCATTTT.

This clonotype was counted between two and nine times. V and J are TRBV7-9 and TRBJ2-5, with TRBD1 identical over 7 bases. Germline loops: CDR1 SEHNR, CDR2 FQNEAQ (reference sequence). The CDR3 is 15 residues long. The J segment lost 3 bases and the V segment lost 5 bases, leaving 9 bases of the junction unmatched. The CDR3, as DNA: TGTGCCAGCAGCGCGATTGGGACAGAAAAAGAGACCCAGTACTTC. As protein: CASSAIGTEKETQYF.

The chain carries TRBV20-1 and TRBJ1-4, with D unresolved. CDR3 size: 14 residues. Per germline, CDR1 DFQATT and CDR2 SNEGSKA (reference sequence). V dropped 6 bases and J dropped 0 bases, with 11 bases sitting between them. Here the CDR3 DNA reads TGCAGTGCGCGCCGGCGGGCAACTAATGAAAAACTGTTTTTT. It translates to CSARRRATNEKLFF.

V and J are TRBV20-1 and TRBJ2-3; 7 bases agree with TRBD2. This CDR3 spans 15 amino acids. The V gene's germline CDR1 is DFQATT and CDR2 SNEGSKA (reference sequence). The junction had 8 bases not matched to a gene; V was cut back by 0 bases and J by 5 bases. The DNA of the CDR3 is TGCAGTGCTAGAGATCCCAGGGAGGGGTTAGATACGCAGTATTTT. Its protein is CSARDPREGLDTQYF.

This clonotype was picked up a small number of times. This chain connects TRBV2 to TRBJ1-1, with 7 nucleotides matching TRBD1. The length of the CDR3 is 14 residues. V lost 3 bases to trimming and J lost 5 bases; unmatched junction nucleotides: 6. The V gene's germline CDR1 is SNHLY and CDR2 FYNNEI. DNA of the CDR3: TGTGCCAGCAGTGAGGGAGGGGGCTGGACTGAAGCTTTCTTT. Translating gives CASSEGGGWTEAFF.

This clonotype has just a few counts. The chain carries TRBV9 and TRBJ2-1, with D perhaps matching TRBD1 or TRBD2 (5 bases each). V lost 1 base to trimming and J lost 8 bases, with 19 bases between them. The CDR3 consists of 16 residues. CDR1 SGDLS and CDR2 YYNGEE come from the germline V gene. CDR3 sequence: CASSVSGDQRVHEQFF. In nucleotides, the CDR3 is TGTGCCAGCAGCGTATCTGGGGACCAGAGGGTCCATGAGCAGTTCTTC.

The genes are TRBV7-2 and TRBJ2-7; TRBD2 matches 13 bases. Trimming removed 4 bases from V and 5 bases from J; junction bases left unmatched: 8. The CDR3 contains 16 residues. Per the germline V gene, CDR1 is SGHTA and CDR2 is FQGNSA. The CDR3 DNA reads TGTGCCAGCAGCTCCTGGACTAGCGGGAGCAGAAACGAGCAGTACTTC. It is translated as CASSSWTSGSRNEQYF.